What follows is one T cell receptor beta chain and its context. Its antigen is as yet unknown. This specimen comes from a study of shared clonotypes between healthy human individuals. The study, taken as a whole, reports: Depth of sequencing was expected to influence donor clonotype sharing. Larger estimated richness was generally recorded for naive subsets relative to memory subsets.

CD45RO-negative, CCR7-selected cells formed the naive CD8 fraction, which excluded terminally differentiated effector memory CD45RA+ cells. Only Caucasian adults living in Nashville, Tennessee made up the donor group. In the study's own analysis: Filtering differed for immunoSEQ, which gave only junction sequences without quality scores. Libraries were prepared by immunoSEQ multiplex PCR; TCRdb keeps only in-frame clonotypes and omits some of them. For V, J and clone size, that table is used; D and trimming come from the DNA. The sample holds over 2,000,000 clones, 90% to 95% seen once. V lost 5 bases to trimming and J lost 5 bases; unmatched junction nucleotides: 11. From germline, CDR1 is SGHNT and CDR2 YENEEA. The CDR3 is 16 residues long.

Sequences were obtained from naive CD8+ T cells from PBMCs. This sequence joins TRBV11-3 and TRBJ2-1, with 8 bases aligning to TRBD2. This TCR derives from a man aged 18 to 29 in good health. Some clones in this sample may be carry-over from other donors' samples. CDR3 nucleotides: TGTGCCAGCAGCCCCCGACCGGGAGGGCCCCACAATGAGCAGTTCTTC. It translates to CASSPRPGGPHNEQFF.